The 4 T cell receptor beta chains presented below share a single source sample, sequenced in a study of T cell responses to AZD1222 COVID-19 vaccine. Only in-frame clones appear in the TCRdb table, and some are missing; sequencing was by immunoSEQ multiplex PCR. The sample yields 95,000 to 110,000 clones, about 89% seen once. The source was peripheral blood, collected 28 days after the second dose of the MenACWY control vaccine. These receptors all come from an adult who received the MenACWY meningococcal vaccine as a control.

The V gene is TRBV5-1, the J gene TRBJ2-7, with TRBD1 identical over 7 bases. The CDR3 runs to 15 residues. CDR1 is SGHRS and CDR2 is YFSETQ in the germline V gene. V shed 3 bases and J 0 bases; nucleotides not matched to a gene: 6. CDR3 in amino acids: CASSSGQTFSYEQYF. The DNA of the CDR3 is TGCGCCAGCAGCTCGGGACAGACTTTCTCCTACGAGCAGTACTTC. The variable domain in full, with the rest retrieved from reference TRBV5-1 and TRBJ2-7, is KAGVTQTPRYLIKTRGQQVTLSCSPISGHRSVSWYQQTPGQGLQFLFEYFSETQRNKGNFPGRFSGRQFSNSRSEMNVSTLELGDSALYLCASSSGQTFSYEQYFGPGTRLTVT.

This clone was picked up a small number of times. V usage is TRBV4-2 and J usage is TRBJ1-2; 9 bases match TRBD1. Germline loops: CDR1 LGHNA, CDR2 YNFKEQ. Trimming cost V 4 bases and J 0 bases; bases outside gene matches: 9. CDR3 size: 17 residues. The CDR3 nucleotides are TGTGCCAGCAGCCCCCGGACAGGGGTTTTATCTAACTATGGCTACACCTTC. Its translation is CASSPRTGVLSNYGYTF.

This clone appeared a single time. Here the CDR3 reads CASSPQGAAGNQPQHF. The CDR3 coding sequence is TGTGCCAGCAGCCCCCAGGGAGCCGCCGGCAATCAGCCCCAGCATTTT. The rearrangement joins TRBV7-2 to TRBJ1-5; tentative D call: TRBD1 (5 bases). The CDR3 contains 16 residues. Trimming cost V 5 bases and J 2 bases, with 16 bases left between them. The V gene's germline CDR1 is SGHTA and CDR2 FQGNSA.

J is TRBJ2-2 and V is TRBV27; possibly TRBD1 for D (6 bases). CDR1 and CDR2 from the germline V gene are MNHEY and SMNVEV (reference sequence). There are 15 residues in the CDR3. V was clipped by 2 bases and J by 4 bases, with 11 bases between them. CDR3 coding DNA: TGTGCCAGCAGTTTAATTGGGACATCCACCGGGGAGCTGTTTTTT. Protein: CASSLIGTSTGELFF.